A selection of T cell receptor delta chains follows, all from one sample in a study of gamma-delta T cells after stem cell transplantation. TCRdb re-called the RT-PCR reads through CATT. The sample consists of over a thousand delta-chain clones, around 26% of them appearing once. Sequencing was done on a sample of gamma-delta T cells. Every receptor here comes from a human donor. It is not recorded whose cells these are; they may come from a transplant donor. Both conserved end residues are part of each CDR3. Fields, in order: V gene, D gene, J gene, CDR3 protein. D genes are given only for firm matches.

>TRDV2|TRDD3|TRDJ1
CACDTLPSGDNAKLIF
>TRDV2|.|TRDJ3
CACDTAVSGGSSSWDTRQMFF
>TRDV2|TRDD3|TRDJ1
CACDTVRTGGYAGTDKLIF
>TRDV2|.|TRDJ1
CACDSLIRTDKLIF
>TRDV2|TRDD3|TRDJ1
CACDPLIGTGGTEHTDKLIF
>TRDV2|TRDD3|TRDJ1
CACDLVLGDTRETDKLIF
>TRDV2|TRDD3|TRDJ1
CACDTVGGITRGDKLIF
>TRDV2|.|TRDJ3
CACDALGIRSWDTRQMFF
>TRDV2|TRDD3|TRDJ3
CACDTILGDSSWDTRQMFF
>TRDV2|TRDD3|TRDJ3
CACDLTVAGGPSSWDTRQMFF
>TRDV2|TRDD3|TRDJ1
CACDPVGGLGDNNVGYTDKLIF
>TRDV2|TRDD3|TRDJ1
CACDEGRGDKQGPDKLIF
>TRDV1|.|TRDJ1
CALGDLGSSYTDKLIF
>TRDV1|.|TRDJ1
CALGPQLRALLNAFYPGMKIHTDKLIF
>TRDV1|.|TRDJ1
CALGELGTLPKSDWVTDKLIF
>TRDV2|.|TRDJ1
CACDTVGALYTDKLIF
>TRDV2|TRDD3|TRDJ1
CACDTMPAGGSVGGYTDKLIF
>TRDV1|TRDD3|TRDJ1
CALGELNGDTAYTDKLIF
>TRDV1|TRDD3|TRDJ1
CALGDLPQTFPVLGGRYTDKLIF
>TRDV2|TRDD3|TRDJ1
CACNTAGIRLSDKLIF
>TRDV2|TRDD3|TRDJ3
CACDLLGDTRSWDTRQMFF